This TCR beta chain was profiled in a study of T cells in localized non-small cell lung cancer. The table came from immunoSEQ multiplex PCR; TCRdb's copy has only in-frame clones and leaves some out. The data hold tens of thousands of clones, with 90% to 95% observed a single time. A note on this clone: Its target is unknown.

The CDR3 is 13 residues long. Germline V CDR1 and CDR2: SEHNR, FQNEAQ (reference sequence). The V end lost 5 bases, the J end lost 0 bases, and 7 bases lay between the germline ends. Whole-study results and caveats: In adjacent lung, a median roughly 60 of the top 100 tumor clones were found.

The V gene is TRBV7-9, the J gene TRBJ1-1; D not resolved. The receptor was isolated from an older female donor with stage I lung adenocarcinoma. Specimen: peripheral blood, collected before any cancer treatment. The CDR3 loop is CASSPDLNTEAFF. The DNA for the CDR3 is TGTGCCAGCAGCCCTGATTTGAACACTGAAGCTTTCTTT.